This TCR beta chain was captured by sequencing in a study of T cell changes during pregnancy in multiple sclerosis. Germline CDR1 LGHNA, CDR2 YNFKEQ. The CDR3 covers 17 residues. Trimming stripped 2 bases from V and 2 bases from J, with 19 bases between. Libraries were prepared by immunoSEQ multiplex PCR; TCRdb keeps only in-frame clonotypes and omits some of them. The sample has fewer than 55,000 clones, more than 75% seen once. The J gene is TRBJ2-7, the V gene TRBV4-2; D is perhaps TRBD2 (5 bases). This sequence was found in a female donor in good health, enrolled as a control in a pregnancy study. The sequencing here drew on CD8+ T cells from peripheral blood mononuclear cells, taken after pregnancy. The CDR3 DNA reads TGTGCCAGCAGCCAACAGTCAACCGGACTTATTACCTACGAGCAGTACTTC. Encoded protein: CASSQQSTGLITYEQYF.